This T cell receptor (beta chain) appears in the sequencing data of a study of cytomegalovirus exposure and HLA in healthy donors. This CDR3 comprises 15 residues. Germline V gene sequence: CDR1 MRHNA, CDR2 SNTAGT. The J segment lost 10 bases and the V segment lost 5 bases, leaving 13 bases of the junction unmatched. Notes on this clone: The sample carries other DNA sequences with the same CDR3.

60 Vbeta and 13 Jbeta primers were used in PCR. Profiling relied on immunoSEQ multiplex PCR, and the TCRdb table lists in-frame clones only, not all of them. Here the sample spans 180,000 or so clones, 77% being singletons. The sample consisted of PBMCs. This chain links TRBV6-4 with TRBJ1-2, with 10 bases aligning to TRBD1. This clonotype was sampled from a woman aged 60-75 years in good health and CMV-seropositive. The CDR3 DNA reads as TGTGCCAGCAGTTCTACTCCGGGACAGGGGCTTCCCTACACCTTC. Translated: CASSSTPGQGLPYTF.